The 9 T cell receptor beta chains presented below share a single source sample, sequenced in a study of blood T cell repertoires in COVID-19. TCRdb's copy holds only in-frame clones and misses some; the assay was immunoSEQ multiplex PCR. The table records about 75,000 clones, 65% to 90% of them present only once. Sequenced input: peripheral blood. The receptors stem from a woman aged 45-65 years with acute or convalescent COVID-19.

This chain links TRBV5-1 with TRBJ1-1; 11 bases agree with TRBD1. CDR3 length: 15 residues. J gave up 4 bases and V 1 base, and 3 bases lay outside the gene matches. Germline lookup yields CDR1 SGHRS and CDR2 YFSETQ. The CDR3 bases are TGCGCCAGCAGCTTGTGGGGGACAGGGGGCACTGAAGCTTTCTTT. This sequence encodes CASSLWGTGGTEAFF.

This chain links TRBV7-3 with TRBJ2-2; 8 positions agree with TRBD1. The CDR3 runs 14 residues. The germline CDR1 and CDR2 sequences are SGHTA and FQGTGA. The J segment lost 7 bases and the V segment lost 3 bases, leaving 4 bases of the junction unmatched. DNA for the CDR3: TGTGCCAGCAGCTTCGGACAGGGCTACGGGGAGCTGTTTTTT. This encodes CASSFGQGYGELFF.

This chain connects TRBV7-9 to TRBJ2-7; the D is unclear. The germline gives CDR1 SEHNR, CDR2 FQNEAQ (reference sequence). This CDR3 is 13 amino acids long. Between the trimmed V and J ends, which lost 5 bases and 3 bases, there was a span of 11 bases. The CDR3 loop is CASSGATLYEQYF. The CDR3 region has the DNA TGTGCCAGCAGCGGAGCTACTCTCTACGAGCAGTACTTC.

This clone was counted between two and nine times. This chain uses TRBV7-6 with TRBJ1-1, with D possibly TRBD1 on 5 matching bases. Per germline, CDR1 SGHVS and CDR2 FNYEAQ. The CDR3 runs to 17 residues. V was pared by 1 base and J by 10 bases, with 25 bases between. The CDR3 sequence: CASSLELEGLTRGRAFF. The CDR3 DNA reads as TGTGCCAGCAGCTTAGAATTGGAGGGACTGACTCGGGGGAGAGCTTTCTTT.

This chain joins TRBV20-1 and TRBJ2-5; D not certain. The CDR3 covers 11 residues. Trimming pared 6 bases from V and 6 bases from J, leaving 11 bases between. Per germline, CDR1 DFQATT and CDR2 SNEGSKA (reference sequence). CDR3 bases: TGCAGTGCGTCAGACTCGAAGACCCAGTACTTC. As protein: CSASDSKTQYF.

For this clone: At one boundary the junction diverges from the germline segment, which might be a read error. The chain employs TRBV7-9 and TRBJ2-1; 7 bases are shared with TRBD1. The CDR3 is made up of 13 amino acids. The germline V gene encodes CDR1 SEHNR and CDR2 FQNEAQ (reference sequence). This CDR3 reads CASSLSGGRRQVF. CDR3 DNA: TGTGCCAGCAGCTTATCAGGGGGTAGGCGACAGGTCTTC.

This chain links TRBV5-1 with TRBJ2-7; D is uncertain. This CDR3 spans 12 amino acids. The germline gives CDR1 SGHRS, CDR2 YFSETQ. V lost 3 bases and J 4 bases, leaving 8 bases between the germline ends. DNA of the CDR3: TGCGCCAGCAGCTCAGACTGGTACGAGCAGTACTTC. This codes for CASSSDWYEQYF.

This clone has just a few counts. The genes are TRBV12-3 or TRBV12-4 and TRBJ2-7, with 7 nucleotides matching TRBD1. The CDR3 has 12 amino acids. The V segment lost 4 bases and the J segment 4 bases; nucleotides outside the gene matches: 1. In DNA, the CDR3 is TGTGCCAGCAGTTGGGACAGTTACGAGCAGTACTTC. Protein product: CASSWDSYEQYF.

The V gene is TRBV19, the J gene TRBJ1-2, with a tentative D call TRBD1 (5 bases). The CDR3 is 12 amino acids. Trimming left V 8 bases short and J 4 bases short, with 11 bases between. Germline lookup yields CDR1 LNHDA and CDR2 SQIVND (reference sequence). CDR3 nucleotides: TGTGCCAGTGTGGCAGGGCCCTATGGCTACACCTTC. Translating gives CASVAGPYGYTF.